This T cell receptor (beta chain) was captured in a study of Graves' ophthalmopathy and Graves' hyperthyroidism. Moderate-to-severe activity, with CAS ≥3, NOSPECS ≥4 and duration under 3 months, characterized the donors with ophthalmopathy. Other autoimmune diseases, uncontrolled infections, pregnancy or lactation excluded patients from enrollment. RNA transcripts provided the template for amplifying TCR beta CDR3 regions. HTBI primers were used in a first-round RT-PCR, which preceded a second-round multiplex PCR. Via MiXCR, TCRdb re-called the multiplex PCR reads, giving one row per CDR3 protein. Of 220,000 or so distinct CDR3 sequences in the sample, 20% to 25% are singletons; the top ten hold more than 35%. The CDR3 is 13 amino acids. J lost 6 bases, V lost 6 bases, and 3 bases had no gene match. The V gene's germline CDR1 is DFQATT and CDR2 SNEGSKA (reference sequence).

The V and J genes are TRBV20-1 and TRBJ2-2, with 11 bases identical to TRBD1. The sample comprised peripheral blood. This TCR derives from a woman aged 45-59 years with Graves' ophthalmopathy. DNA for the CDR3: TGCAGTGCACGGACAGGGGGCGCCGGGGAGCTGTTTTTT. Amino acid sequence: CSARTGGAGELFF.